The 10 T cell receptor beta chains below were found in one sample sequenced in a study of T cell responses to AZD1222 COVID-19 vaccine. Only in-frame clones appear in the TCRdb table, and some are missing; sequencing was by immunoSEQ multiplex PCR. The data contain 100,000 to 150,000 clones, 75% to 95% of them singletons. This specimen consisted of peripheral blood, obtained 28 days after the second AZD1222 dose. Every receptor here comes from an adult who received the AZD1222 COVID-19 vaccine.

This chain links TRBV3-1 (or the pseudogene TRBV3-2) with TRBJ2-7; D unclear. Germline CDR1 is LGHDT and CDR2 is YNNKEL (reference sequence). V was clipped by 1 base and J by 4 bases, with 8 bases between them. The CDR3 loop spans 13 amino acids. The CDR3 sequence is CASSQAGTYEQYV. CDR3 in DNA: TGTGCCAGCAGCCAAGCCGGTACGTACGAGCAGTACGTC.

The rearrangement joins TRBV11-3 to TRBJ1-2; possibly TRBD1 for D (6 bases). CDR1 is SGHNT and CDR2 is YENEEA in the germline V gene. The germline V and J ends were trimmed by 1 base and 4 bases, with 13 bases remaining between them. This CDR3 has 15 amino acids. The DNA of the CDR3 is TGTGCCAGCAGCTTAGGGGGGGCATCCGGCTATGGCTACACCTTC. It translates to CASSLGGASGYGYTF.

This clone was recorded only once. The chain has TRBV10-3 and TRBJ1-5, with D perhaps TRBD1 (6 bases). Germline CDR1 ENHRY, CDR2 SYGVKD. The CDR3 contains 14 residues. V was shortened by 4 bases and J by 2 bases, with 9 bases between the two germline ends. The CDR3 DNA reads as TGTGCCATCAGTGGAGGGGGGGGCAATCAGCCCCAGCATTTT. Its translation: CAISGGGGNQPQHF.

Comments on this clone: At one end, the junction sequence differs from germline, possibly due to a read error. This sequence joins TRBV5-4 and TRBJ2-2; maybe TRBD2 (5 bases). The germline V gene has CDR1 SGHNT and CDR2 YYREEE (reference sequence). This CDR3 spans 15 amino acids. CDR3 amino acids: CASSLGLSNTGELFF. CDR3 nucleotides: TGTGCCAGCAGCTTGGGGCTATCGAACACCGGGGAACTGTTTTTT.

The chain carries TRBV7-2 and TRBJ2-1; D might be TRBD2 (5 bases). Germline V CDR1 and CDR2: SGHTA, FQGNSA. Between the trimmed V and J ends, which lost 1 base and 10 bases, there was a span of 11 bases. This CDR3 region has 13 residues. This CDR3 reads CASSLVGVEEQFF. CDR3 sequence (DNA): TGTGCCAGCAGCTTAGTCGGGGTCGAGGAGCAGTTCTTC.

The CDR3 DNA is TGTGCCAGCAGTTTAAATGGGTATGGCTACACCTTC. It encodes CASSLNGYGYTF. The chain carries TRBV27 and TRBJ1-2, with no clear D. In germline, CDR1 is MNHEY, CDR2 SMNVEV (reference sequence). The V gene lost 2 bases and the J gene lost 5 bases, with 6 bases spanning the gap. This CDR3 has 12 amino acids.

J is TRBJ2-1 and V is TRBV30; the D is unclear. There are 14 residues in the CDR3. The V gene lost 1 base and the J gene lost 1 base, with 8 bases spanning the gap. Germline V gene sequence: CDR1 GTSNPN, CDR2 SVGIG (reference sequence). CDR3: CAWSGLESYNEQFF. The CDR3 DNA sequence: TGTGCCTGGAGTGGTTTGGAGTCCTACAATGAGCAGTTCTTC. Looking up the rest from reference TRBV30 and TRBJ2-1 gives the full variable domain: SQTIHQWPATLVQPVGSPLSLECTVEGTSNPNLYWYRQAAGRGLQLLFYSVGIGQISSEVPQNLSASRPQDRQFILSSKKLLLSDSGFYLCAWSGLESYNEQFFGPGTRLTVL.

The chain couples TRBV6-6 to TRBJ1-6; possible D gene TRBD1, 5 bases. Germline V gene data show CDR1 as MNHNY and CDR2 as SVGAGI (reference sequence). Trimming removed 5 bases from V and 8 bases from J, with 16 bases in between. There are 15 residues in the CDR3. CDR3 coding DNA: TGTGCCAGCAGTACCCAGACCCTGGGGGATTCACCCCTCCACTTT. It specifies CASSTQTLGDSPLHF.

The chain carries TRBV7-3 and TRBJ2-1; D gene unclear. Germline CDR1 SGHTA, CDR2 FQGTGA. V gave up 5 bases and J gave up 8 bases, with 7 bases separating them. This CDR3 comprises 11 residues. Written as DNA, the CDR3 is TGTGCCAGCAGCCGGACGGATGAGCAGTTCTTC. Protein product: CASSRTDEQFF.

J is TRBJ1-5 and V is TRBV7-8; maybe TRBD1 (5 bases). The CDR3 loop spans 15 amino acids. From germline, CDR1 is SGHVS and CDR2 FQNEAQ. V lost 6 bases and J 0 bases, leaving 12 bases between the germline ends. In nucleotides, the CDR3 is TGTGCCAGCAGTTGGAACAGGAATAGCAATCAGCCCCAGCATTTT. The encoded protein is CASSWNRNSNQPQHF.